The clone carrying this T cell receptor (beta chain) was seen at least ten times. As yet, its antigen is unknown. Through Arm-PCR of CDR3 regions and iRepertoire HTBI primers, TCR beta libraries were built. TCRdb itself ran the multiplex PCR reads through MiXCR, one entry per CDR3 protein. The table has 420,000 or so distinct CDR3 sequences, 15% to 20% seen once. The source of the sample is a study of regulatory T cells in long-lasting Graves disease. Regarding the study as a whole: TRBV28, TRBJ1-2 and TRBJ2-5 were segments that persistent disease favored.

The time point denotes: newly diagnosed GD, antithyroid drugs for less than 3 months. PBMCs were the source of the RNA used for TCR sequencing. This CDR3 contains 14 residues. Germline V lookup: CDR1 SGHTA, CDR2 FQGTGA. The ends lost 5 bases at V and 9 bases at J; junction bases unmatched: 9. The sample was also reused in another study, on T cells in Graves' hyperthyroidism and ophthalmopathy. That work states: Stability of Graves' hyperthyroidism was defined as absent ophthalmopathy progression within 18 months. In the blood, most expanded thyroid clonotypes above 0.001 appeared as well.

The sequenced sample was peripheral blood mononuclear cells (PBMCs), obtained at new diagnosis, from a patient treated with antithyroid drugs. The chain recombines TRBV7-3 with TRBJ2-1, with 8 nucleotides matching TRBD1. This receptor was obtained from a woman aged 18-29 years with Graves disease. DNA of the CDR3: TGTGCCAGCAGCCAAGGTAGACAGGGGTTTGAGCAGTTCTTC. This codes for CASSQGRQGFEQFF. Variable domain in full (rest from reference TRBV7-3 and TRBJ2-1): GAGVSQTPSNKVTEKGKYVELRCDPISGHTALYWYRQSLGQGPEFLIYFQGTGAADDSGLPNDRFFAVRPEGSVSTLKIQRTERGDSAVYLCASSQGRQGFEQFFGPGTRLTVL.